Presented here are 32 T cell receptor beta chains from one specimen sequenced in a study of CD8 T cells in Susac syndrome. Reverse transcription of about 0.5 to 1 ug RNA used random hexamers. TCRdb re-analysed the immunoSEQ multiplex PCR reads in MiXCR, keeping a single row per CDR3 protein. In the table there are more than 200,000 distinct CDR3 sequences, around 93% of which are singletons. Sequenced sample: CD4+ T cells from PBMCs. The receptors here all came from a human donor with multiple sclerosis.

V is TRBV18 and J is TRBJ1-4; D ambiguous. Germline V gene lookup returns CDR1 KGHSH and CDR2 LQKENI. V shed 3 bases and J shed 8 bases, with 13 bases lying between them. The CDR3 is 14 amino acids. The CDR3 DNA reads TGTGCCAGCTCACCTTCTGGGAACAACGAAAAACTGTTTTTT. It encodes CASSPSGNNEKLFF.

The CDR3 bases are TGTGCCAGCAGTTCTCGACCCGCCAGGGACTCCTATGGCTACACCTTC. It encodes CASSSRPARDSYGYTF. The genes are TRBV27 and TRBJ1-2, with D perhaps TRBD1 (5 bases). The CDR3 length is 16 residues. The V end was cut by 4 bases, the J end by 4 bases, with 19 bases between. Germline CDR1 and CDR2: MNHEY and SMNVEV (reference sequence).

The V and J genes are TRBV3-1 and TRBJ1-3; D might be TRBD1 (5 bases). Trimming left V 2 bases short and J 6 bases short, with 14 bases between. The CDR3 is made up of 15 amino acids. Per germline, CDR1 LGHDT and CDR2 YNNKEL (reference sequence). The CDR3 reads CASSQIVGRANTIYF. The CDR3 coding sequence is TGTGCCAGCAGCCAAATTGTGGGCAGGGCAAACACCATATATTTT.

The CDR3 coding sequence is TGTGCCAGCAGCTTGGGCCGGACAGGGTTGAACACTGAAGCTTTCTTT. Translating it yields CASSLGRTGLNTEAFF. The chain uses TRBV5-4 and TRBJ1-1, with 8 bases identical to TRBD1. The CDR3 spans 16 residues. Per the germline V gene, CDR1 is SGHNT and CDR2 is YYREEE (reference sequence). The trim removed 0 bases at V and 0 bases at J, leaving 4 bases unmatched. The full variable domain, completed using reference TRBV5-4 and TRBJ1-1, is ETGVTQSPTHLIKTRGQQVTLRCSSQSGHNTVSWYQQALGQGPQFIFQYYREEENGRGNFPPRFSGLQFPNYSSELNVNALELDDSALYLCASSLGRTGLNTEAFFGQGTRLTVV.

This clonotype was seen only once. CDR3 loop: CAWKGQGLKKLFF. DNA of the CDR3: TGTGCCTGGAAGGGACAGGGCCTCAAAAAACTGTTTTTT. The rearrangement uses TRBV30 and TRBJ1-4; 9 bases are shared with TRBD1. The V gene end was trimmed by 4 bases and the J gene end by 9 bases; junction bases not matched to a gene: 6. The CDR3 is 13 amino acids. CDR1 is GTSNPN, CDR2 SVGIG, per germline (reference sequence).

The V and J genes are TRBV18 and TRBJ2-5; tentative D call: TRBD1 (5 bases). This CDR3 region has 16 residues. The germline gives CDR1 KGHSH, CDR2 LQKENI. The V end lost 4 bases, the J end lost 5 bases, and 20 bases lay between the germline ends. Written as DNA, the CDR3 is TGTGCCAGCTCACTCCAGGGTCCGGCGGCGAAGGAGACCCAGTACTTC. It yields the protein CASSLQGPAAKETQYF.

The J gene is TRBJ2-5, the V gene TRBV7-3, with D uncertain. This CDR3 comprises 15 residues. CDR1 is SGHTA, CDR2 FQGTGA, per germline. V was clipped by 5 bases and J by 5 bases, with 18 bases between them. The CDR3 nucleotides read TGTGCCAGCAGCAACGTCGGGTTCGCCGCGGAGACCCAGTACTTC. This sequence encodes CASSNVGFAAETQYF.

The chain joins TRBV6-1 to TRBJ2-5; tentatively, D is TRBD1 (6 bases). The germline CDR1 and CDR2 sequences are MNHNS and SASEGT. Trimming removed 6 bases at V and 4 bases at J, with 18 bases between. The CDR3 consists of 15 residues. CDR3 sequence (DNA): TGTGCCAGCAGAACCACGGGACAAGGTGTAGAGACCCAGTACTTC. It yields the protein CASRTTGQGVETQYF.

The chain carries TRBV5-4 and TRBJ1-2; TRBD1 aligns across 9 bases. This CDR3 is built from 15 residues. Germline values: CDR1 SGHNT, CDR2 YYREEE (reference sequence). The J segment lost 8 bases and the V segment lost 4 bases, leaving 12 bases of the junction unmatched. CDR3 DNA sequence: TGTGCCAGCAGCCCCGGAGGGACAGGGCTTTGGGGCTACACCTTC. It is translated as CASSPGGTGLWGYTF.

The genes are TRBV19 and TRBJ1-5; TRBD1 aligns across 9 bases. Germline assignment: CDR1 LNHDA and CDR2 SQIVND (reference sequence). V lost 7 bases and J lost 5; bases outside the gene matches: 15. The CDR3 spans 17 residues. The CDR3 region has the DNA TGTGCCAGTACCGCCCTAACAGGGGGCAACGGACATCAGCCCCAGCATTTT. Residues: CASTALTGGNGHQPQHF. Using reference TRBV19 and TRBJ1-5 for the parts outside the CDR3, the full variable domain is DGGITQSPKYLFRKEGQNVTLSCEQNLNHDAMYWYRQDPGQGLRLIYYSQIVNDFQKGDIAEGYSVSREKKESFPLTVTSAQKNPTAFYLCASTALTGGNGHQPQHFGDGTRLSIL.

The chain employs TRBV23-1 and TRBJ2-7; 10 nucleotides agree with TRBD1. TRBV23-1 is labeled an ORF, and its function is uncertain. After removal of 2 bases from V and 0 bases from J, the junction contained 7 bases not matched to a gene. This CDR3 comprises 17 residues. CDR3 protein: CASSQGTGENLSYEQYF. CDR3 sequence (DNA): TGCGCCAGCAGTCAAGGGACAGGGGAAAACCTCTCCTACGAGCAGTACTTC.

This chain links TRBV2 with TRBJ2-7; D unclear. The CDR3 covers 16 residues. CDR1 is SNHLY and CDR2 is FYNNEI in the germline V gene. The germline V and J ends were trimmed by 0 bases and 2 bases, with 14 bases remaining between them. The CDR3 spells CASSEARDNPAYEQYV. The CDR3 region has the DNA TGTGCCAGCAGTGAAGCAAGAGACAATCCGGCCTACGAGCAGTACGTC.

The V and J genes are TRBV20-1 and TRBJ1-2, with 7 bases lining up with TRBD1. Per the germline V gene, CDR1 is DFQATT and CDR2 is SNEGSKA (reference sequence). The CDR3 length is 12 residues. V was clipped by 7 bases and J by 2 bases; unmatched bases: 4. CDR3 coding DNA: TGCAGTGTCCCGGACAGGAACTATGGCTACACCTTC. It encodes CSVPDRNYGYTF.

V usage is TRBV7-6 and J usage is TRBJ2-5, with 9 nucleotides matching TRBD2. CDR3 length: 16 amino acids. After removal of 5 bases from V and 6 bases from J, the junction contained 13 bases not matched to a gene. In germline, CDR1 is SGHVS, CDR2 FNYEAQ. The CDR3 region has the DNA TGTGCCAGCAGCCGCGGGGGGGGCAGCTTATCTAAGACCCAGTACTTC. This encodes CASSRGGGSLSKTQYF.

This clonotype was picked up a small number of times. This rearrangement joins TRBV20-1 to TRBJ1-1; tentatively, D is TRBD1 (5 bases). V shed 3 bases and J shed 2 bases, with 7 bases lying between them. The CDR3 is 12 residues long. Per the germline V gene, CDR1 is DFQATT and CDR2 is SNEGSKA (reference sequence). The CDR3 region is CSARGPNTEAFF. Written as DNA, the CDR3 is TGCAGTGCTAGGGGACCCAACACTGAAGCTTTCTTT.

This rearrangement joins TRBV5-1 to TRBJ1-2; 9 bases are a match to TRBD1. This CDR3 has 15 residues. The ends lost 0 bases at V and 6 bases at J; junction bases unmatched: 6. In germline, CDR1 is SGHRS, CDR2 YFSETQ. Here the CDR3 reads CASSLAGGQGNGYTF. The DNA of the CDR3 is TGCGCCAGCAGCTTGGCCGGGGGACAGGGAAATGGCTACACCTTC.

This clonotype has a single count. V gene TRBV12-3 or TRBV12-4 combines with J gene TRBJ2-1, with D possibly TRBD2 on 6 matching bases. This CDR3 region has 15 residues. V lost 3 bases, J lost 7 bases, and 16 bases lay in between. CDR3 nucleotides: TGTGCCAGCAGTTTTAATACGGGCGGGATAAATGAGCAGTTCTTC. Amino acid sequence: CASSFNTGGINEQFF.

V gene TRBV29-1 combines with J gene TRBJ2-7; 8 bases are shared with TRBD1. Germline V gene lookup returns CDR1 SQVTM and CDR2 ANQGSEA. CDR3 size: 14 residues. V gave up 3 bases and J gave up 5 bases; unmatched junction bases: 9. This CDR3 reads CSVDFPGQVHEQYF. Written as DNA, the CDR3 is TGCAGCGTTGATTTTCCGGGACAGGTCCACGAGCAGTACTTC.

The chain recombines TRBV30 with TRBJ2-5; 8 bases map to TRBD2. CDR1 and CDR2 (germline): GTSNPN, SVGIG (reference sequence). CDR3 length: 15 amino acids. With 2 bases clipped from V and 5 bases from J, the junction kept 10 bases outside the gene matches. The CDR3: CAWSPPRGGMETQYF. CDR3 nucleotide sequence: TGTGCCTGGAGTCCCCCCCGGGGGGGCATGGAGACCCAGTACTTC.

The CDR3 reads CASTRDTANEKLFF. CDR3 nucleotide sequence: TGCGCCAGCACCCGGGACACCGCGAATGAAAAACTGTTTTTT. This sequence joins TRBV4-1 and TRBJ1-4, with a weak D call TRBD1 (6 bases). Germline values: CDR1 MGHRA, CDR2 YSYEKL. V lost 7 bases, J lost 5 bases, and 14 bases lay in between. The CDR3 runs to 14 residues.

The CDR3 nucleotides read TGTGCCACCAGCAGACGCCCCCGTCGGGGGGCGCATACGGAGACCCAGTACTTC. Protein: CATSRRPRRGAHTETQYF. The V call is TRBV15, the J call TRBJ2-5, with TRBD2 as a possible D gene (7 bases). The CDR3 has 18 residues. Germline V gene sequence: CDR1 LNHNV, CDR2 YYDKDF (reference sequence). Trimming removed 2 bases from V and 5 bases from J, with 24 bases in between.

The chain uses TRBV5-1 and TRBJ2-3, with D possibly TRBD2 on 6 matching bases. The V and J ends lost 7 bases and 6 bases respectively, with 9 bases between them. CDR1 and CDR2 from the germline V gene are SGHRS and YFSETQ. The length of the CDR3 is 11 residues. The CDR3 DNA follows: TGCGCCAGCGAAGCGGGTGATACGCAGTATTTT. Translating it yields CASEAGDTQYF. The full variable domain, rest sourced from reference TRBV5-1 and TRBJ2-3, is KAGVTQTPRYLIKTRGQQVTLSCSPISGHRSVSWYQQTPGQGLQFLFEYFSETQRNKGNFPGRFSGRQFSNSRSEMNVSTLELGDSALYLCASEAGDTQYFGPGTRLTVL.

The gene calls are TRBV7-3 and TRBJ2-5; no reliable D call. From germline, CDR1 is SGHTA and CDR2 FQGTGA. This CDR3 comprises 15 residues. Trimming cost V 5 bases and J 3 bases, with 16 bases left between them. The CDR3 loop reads CASSPQSGREETQYF. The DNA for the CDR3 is TGTGCCAGCAGCCCCCAGTCAGGCCGTGAAGAGACCCAGTACTTC.

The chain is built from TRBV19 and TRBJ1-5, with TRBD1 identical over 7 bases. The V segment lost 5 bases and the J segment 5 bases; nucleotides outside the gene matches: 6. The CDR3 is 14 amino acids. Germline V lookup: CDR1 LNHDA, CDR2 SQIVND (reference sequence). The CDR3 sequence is CASSVHDRDQPQHF. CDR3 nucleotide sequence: TGTGCCAGTAGTGTGCATGACAGGGATCAGCCCCAGCATTTT.

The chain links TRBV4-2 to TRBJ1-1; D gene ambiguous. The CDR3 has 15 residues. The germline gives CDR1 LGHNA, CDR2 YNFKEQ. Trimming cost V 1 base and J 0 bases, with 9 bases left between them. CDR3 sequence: CASSQVSSVNTEAFF. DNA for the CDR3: TGTGCCAGCAGCCAAGTATCTTCGGTGAACACTGAAGCTTTCTTT.

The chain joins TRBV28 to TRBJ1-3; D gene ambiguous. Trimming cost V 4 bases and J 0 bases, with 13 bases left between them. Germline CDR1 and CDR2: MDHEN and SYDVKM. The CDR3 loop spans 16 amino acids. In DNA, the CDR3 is TGTGCCAGCAGTTCCCCCGCTGCTAACTCTGGAAACACCATATATTTT. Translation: CASSSPAANSGNTIYF.

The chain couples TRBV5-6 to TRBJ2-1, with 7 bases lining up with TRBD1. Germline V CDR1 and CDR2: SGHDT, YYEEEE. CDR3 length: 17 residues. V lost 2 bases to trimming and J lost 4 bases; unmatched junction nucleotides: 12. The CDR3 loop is CASSLVGWDRNYNEQFF. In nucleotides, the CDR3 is TGTGCCAGCAGCTTAGTTGGGTGGGACAGAAATTACAATGAGCAGTTCTTC.

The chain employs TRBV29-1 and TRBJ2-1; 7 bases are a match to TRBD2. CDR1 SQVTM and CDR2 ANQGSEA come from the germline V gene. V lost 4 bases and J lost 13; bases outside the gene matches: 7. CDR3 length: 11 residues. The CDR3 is CSVGGGGSQFF. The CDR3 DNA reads TGCAGCGTTGGGGGCGGGGGATCACAGTTCTTC.

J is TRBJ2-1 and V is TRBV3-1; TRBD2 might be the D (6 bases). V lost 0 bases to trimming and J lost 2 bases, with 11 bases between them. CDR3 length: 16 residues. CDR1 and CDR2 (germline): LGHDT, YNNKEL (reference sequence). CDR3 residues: CASSQDIAVPYNEQFF. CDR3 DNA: TGTGCCAGCAGCCAAGACATAGCGGTCCCCTACAATGAGCAGTTCTTC.

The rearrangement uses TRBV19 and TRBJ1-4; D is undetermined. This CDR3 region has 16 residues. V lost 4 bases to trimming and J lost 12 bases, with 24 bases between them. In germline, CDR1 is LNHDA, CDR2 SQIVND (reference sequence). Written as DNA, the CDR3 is TGTGCCAGTAGTAGGCTTTGGACCGACGACGGAAGAGAACTGTTTTTT. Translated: CASSRLWTDDGRELFF.

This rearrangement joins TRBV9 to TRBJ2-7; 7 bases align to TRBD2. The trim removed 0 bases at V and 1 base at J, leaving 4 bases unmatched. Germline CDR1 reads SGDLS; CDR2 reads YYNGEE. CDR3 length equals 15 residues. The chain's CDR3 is CASSVAPSGSYEQYF. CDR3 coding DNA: TGTGCCAGCAGCGTAGCTCCTAGCGGTTCCTACGAGCAGTACTTC. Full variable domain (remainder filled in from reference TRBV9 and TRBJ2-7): DSGVTQTPKHLITATGQRVTLRCSPRSGDLSVYWYQQSLDQGLQFLIQYYNGEERAKGNILERFSAQQFPDLHSELNLSSLELGDSALYFCASSVAPSGSYEQYFGPGTRLTVT.

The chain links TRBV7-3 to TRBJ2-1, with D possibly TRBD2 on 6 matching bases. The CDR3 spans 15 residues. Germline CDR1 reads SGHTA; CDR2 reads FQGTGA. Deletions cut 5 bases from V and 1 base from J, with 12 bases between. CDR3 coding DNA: TGTGCCAGCAGCAAAGGAGGGTGGTCCTACAATGAGCAGTTCTTC. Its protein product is CASSKGGWSYNEQFF.